The 4 T cell receptor beta chains given below trace back to one sample, sequenced in a study of graft-versus-host responses after intestinal transplantation. Clones were read by immunoSEQ multiplex PCR, and TCRdb kept only the in-frame ones, dropping some. This table has roughly 120,000 clones, approximately 96% appearing once. Their cognate antigens are unknown. The material sequenced was unstimulated CD8+ T cells sorted from spleen or lymph node cells, taken before intestinal transplant. Receptor source: a human donor who received an intestinal transplant.

The rearrangement uses TRBV5-1 and TRBJ2-1; tentatively, D is TRBD2 (5 bases). The CDR3 is 11 residues long. The germline V gene encodes CDR1 SGHRS and CDR2 YFSETQ. Trimming stripped 4 bases from V and 6 bases from J, with 5 bases between. The CDR3 DNA reads as TGCGCCAGCAGCGAGGGCAATGAGCAGTTCTTC. Translated, it gives CASSEGNEQFF.

With respect to this clone: One junction end disagrees with the germline gene, perhaps due to a read error. The V gene is TRBV10-1, the J gene TRBJ1-3; D not certain. Per the germline V gene, CDR1 is WNHNN and CDR2 is SYGVQD (reference sequence). This CDR3 has 16 amino acids. For the CDR3, the DNA is TGCGCCAGTAGAGGGTTGAGGGCGAGAGGAGGAAACACCACATATTTT. It translates to CASRGLRARGGNTTYF.

Notes on this clone: Other nucleotide sequences from this sample produce the same CDR3. This chain uses TRBV5-1 with TRBJ2-1; no clear D. V was clipped by 2 bases and J by 4 bases, with 4 bases between them. The V gene's germline CDR1 is SGHRS and CDR2 YFSETQ. The CDR3 extends over 12 amino acids. CDR3 residues: CASSLSYNEQFF. As DNA, the CDR3 is TGCGCCAGCAGCTTATCTTACAATGAGCAGTTCTTC.

V is TRBV28 and J is TRBJ1-1; the D is unclear. The CDR3 spans 15 residues. CDR1 MDHEN and CDR2 SYDVKM come from the germline V gene. Trimming removed 3 bases at V and 0 bases at J, with 11 bases between. CDR3 loop: CASSFLGSLNTEAFF. DNA for the CDR3: TGTGCCAGCAGTTTCCTCGGCAGTCTGAACACTGAAGCTTTCTTT.